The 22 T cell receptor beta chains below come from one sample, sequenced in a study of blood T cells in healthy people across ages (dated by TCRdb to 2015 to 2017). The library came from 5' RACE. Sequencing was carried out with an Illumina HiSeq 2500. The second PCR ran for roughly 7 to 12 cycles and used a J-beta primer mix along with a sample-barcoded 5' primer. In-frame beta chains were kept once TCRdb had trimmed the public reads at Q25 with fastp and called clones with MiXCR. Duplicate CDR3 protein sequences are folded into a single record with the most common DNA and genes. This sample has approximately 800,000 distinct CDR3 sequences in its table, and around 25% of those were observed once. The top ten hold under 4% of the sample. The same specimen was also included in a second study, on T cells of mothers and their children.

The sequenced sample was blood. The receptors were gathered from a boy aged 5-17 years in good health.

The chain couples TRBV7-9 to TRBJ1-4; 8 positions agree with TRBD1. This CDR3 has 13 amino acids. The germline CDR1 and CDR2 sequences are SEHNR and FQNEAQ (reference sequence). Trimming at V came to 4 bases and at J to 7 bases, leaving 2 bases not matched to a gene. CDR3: CASSSTGGEKLFF. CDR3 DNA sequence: TGTGCCAGCAGCTCTACAGGGGGTGAAAAACTGTTTTTT.

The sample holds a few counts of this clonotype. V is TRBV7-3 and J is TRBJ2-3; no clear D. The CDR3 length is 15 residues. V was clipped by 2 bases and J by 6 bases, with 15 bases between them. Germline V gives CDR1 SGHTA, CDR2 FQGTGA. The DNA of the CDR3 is TGTGCCAGCAGCTTAGGGTCTGCCACCGGGGATACGCAGTATTTT. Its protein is CASSLGSATGDTQYF.

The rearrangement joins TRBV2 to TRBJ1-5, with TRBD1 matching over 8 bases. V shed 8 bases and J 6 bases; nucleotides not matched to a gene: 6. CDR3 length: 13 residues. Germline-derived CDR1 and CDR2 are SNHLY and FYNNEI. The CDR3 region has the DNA TGTGCCAGCGACACAGGGGGGGCTCAGCCCCAGCATTTT. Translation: CASDTGGAQPQHF.

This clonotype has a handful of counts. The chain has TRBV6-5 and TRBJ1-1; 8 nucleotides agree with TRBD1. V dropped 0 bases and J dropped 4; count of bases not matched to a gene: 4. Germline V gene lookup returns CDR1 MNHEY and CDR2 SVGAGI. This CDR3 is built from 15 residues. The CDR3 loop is CASSYSAGGVTEAFF. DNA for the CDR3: TGTGCCAGCAGTTACTCCGCAGGGGGCGTCACTGAAGCTTTCTTT.

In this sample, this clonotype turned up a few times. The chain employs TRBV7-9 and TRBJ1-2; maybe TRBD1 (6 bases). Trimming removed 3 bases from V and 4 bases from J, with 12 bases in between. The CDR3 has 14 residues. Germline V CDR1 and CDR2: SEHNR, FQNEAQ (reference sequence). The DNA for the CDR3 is TGTGCCAGCAGCTTTCTACAGGGAGCCTATGGCTACACCTTC. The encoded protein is CASSFLQGAYGYTF.

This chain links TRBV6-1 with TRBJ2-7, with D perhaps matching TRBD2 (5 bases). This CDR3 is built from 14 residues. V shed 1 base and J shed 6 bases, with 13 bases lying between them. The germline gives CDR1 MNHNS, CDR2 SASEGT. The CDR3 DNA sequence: TGTGCCAGCAGTGAAGTAACGGGAAGAACCGAGCAGTACTTC. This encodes CASSEVTGRTEQYF.

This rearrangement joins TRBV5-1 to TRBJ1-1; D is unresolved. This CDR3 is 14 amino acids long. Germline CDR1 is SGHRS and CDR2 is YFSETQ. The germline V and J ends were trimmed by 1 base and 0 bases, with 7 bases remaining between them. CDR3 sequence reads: CASSLTVMNTEAFF. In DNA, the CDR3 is TGCGCCAGCAGCTTGACGGTAATGAACACTGAAGCTTTCTTT.

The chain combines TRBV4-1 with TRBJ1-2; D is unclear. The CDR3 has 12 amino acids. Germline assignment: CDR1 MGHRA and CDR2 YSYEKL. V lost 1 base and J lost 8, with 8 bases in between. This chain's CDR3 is CASSQGGIGYTF. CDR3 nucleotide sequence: TGCGCCAGCAGCCAAGGGGGAATCGGCTACACCTTC.

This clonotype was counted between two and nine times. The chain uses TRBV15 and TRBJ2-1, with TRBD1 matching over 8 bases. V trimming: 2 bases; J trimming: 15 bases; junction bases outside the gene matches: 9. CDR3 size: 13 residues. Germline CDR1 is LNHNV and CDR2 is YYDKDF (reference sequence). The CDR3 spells CATSRQRQGLGFF. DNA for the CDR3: TGTGCCACCAGCAGACAGAGACAGGGGTTAGGGTTCTTC.

DNA of the CDR3: TGTGCCAGCAGCCTCGGACCCCAAGAGGGCTCCTACAATGAGCAGTTCTTC. Encoded protein: CASSLGPQEGSYNEQFF. V usage is TRBV3-1 and J usage is TRBJ2-1; D is possibly TRBD2 (5 bases). V lost 4 bases, J lost 0 bases, and 16 bases lay in between. The CDR3 runs to 17 residues. Per the germline V gene, CDR1 is LGHDT and CDR2 is YNNKEL (reference sequence).

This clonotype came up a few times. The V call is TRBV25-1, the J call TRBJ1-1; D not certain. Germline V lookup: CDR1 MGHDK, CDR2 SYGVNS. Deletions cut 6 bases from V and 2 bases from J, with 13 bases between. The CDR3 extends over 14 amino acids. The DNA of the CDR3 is TGTGCCAGCAGGACGGGCTTAAGAAACACTGAAGCTTTCTTT. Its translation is CASRTGLRNTEAFF.

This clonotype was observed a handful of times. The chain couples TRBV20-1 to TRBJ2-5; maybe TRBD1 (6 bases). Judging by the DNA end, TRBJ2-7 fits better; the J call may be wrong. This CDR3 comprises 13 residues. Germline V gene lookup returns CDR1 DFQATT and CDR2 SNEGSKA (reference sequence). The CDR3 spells CSASVGATYEQYF. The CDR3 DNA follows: TGCAGTGCTAGTGTGGGGGCCACTTACGAGCAGTACTTC.

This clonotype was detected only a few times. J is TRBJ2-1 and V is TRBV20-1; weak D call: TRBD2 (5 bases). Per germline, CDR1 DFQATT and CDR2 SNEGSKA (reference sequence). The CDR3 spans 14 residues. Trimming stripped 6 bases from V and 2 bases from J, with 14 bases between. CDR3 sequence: CSAPKGGPYNEQFF. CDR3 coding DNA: TGCAGTGCGCCTAAAGGAGGTCCCTACAATGAGCAGTTCTTC.

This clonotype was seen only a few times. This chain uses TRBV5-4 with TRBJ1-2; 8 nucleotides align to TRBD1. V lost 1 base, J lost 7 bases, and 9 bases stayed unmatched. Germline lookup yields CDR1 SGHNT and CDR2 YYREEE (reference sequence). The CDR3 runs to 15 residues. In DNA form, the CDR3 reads TGTGCCAGCAGCTTGCCAGGGGGCGCTTGGGGTGGCTACACCTTC. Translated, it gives CASSLPGGAWGGYTF.

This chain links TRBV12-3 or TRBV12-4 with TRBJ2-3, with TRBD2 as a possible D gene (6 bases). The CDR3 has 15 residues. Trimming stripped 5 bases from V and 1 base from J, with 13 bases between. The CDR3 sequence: CASSVGTGRTDTQYF. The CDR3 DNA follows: TGTGCCAGCAGTGTCGGGACTGGGCGCACAGATACGCAGTATTTT.

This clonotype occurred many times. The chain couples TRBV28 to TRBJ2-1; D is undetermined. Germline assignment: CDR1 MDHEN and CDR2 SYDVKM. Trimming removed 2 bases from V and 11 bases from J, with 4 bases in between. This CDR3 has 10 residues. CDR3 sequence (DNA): TGTGCCAGCAGTTTAGGGCAGCAGTTCTTC. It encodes CASSLGQQFF.

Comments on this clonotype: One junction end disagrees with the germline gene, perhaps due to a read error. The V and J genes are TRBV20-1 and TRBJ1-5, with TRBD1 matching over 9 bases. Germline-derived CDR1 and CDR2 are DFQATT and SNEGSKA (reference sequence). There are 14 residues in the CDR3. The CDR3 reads CSARADRGGGPQHF. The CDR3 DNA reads TGCAGTGCCAGAGCGGACAGGGGCGGGGGGCCCCAGCATTTT.

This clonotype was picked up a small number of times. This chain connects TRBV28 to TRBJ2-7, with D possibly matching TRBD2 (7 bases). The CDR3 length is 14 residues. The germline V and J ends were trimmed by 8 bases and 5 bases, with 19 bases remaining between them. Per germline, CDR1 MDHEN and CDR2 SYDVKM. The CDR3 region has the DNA TGTGCCAGCTCCCGGGGGAGGGGGTTCAACGAGCAGTACTTC. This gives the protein CASSRGRGFNEQYF.

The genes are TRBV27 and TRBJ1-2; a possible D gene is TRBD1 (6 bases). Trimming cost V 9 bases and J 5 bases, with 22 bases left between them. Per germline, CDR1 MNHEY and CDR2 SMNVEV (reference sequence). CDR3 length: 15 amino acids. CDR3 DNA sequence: TGTGCCAGTTCCGGTGGTGGGGGGCCGTCTTATGGCTACACCTTC. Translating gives CASSGGGGPSYGYTF.

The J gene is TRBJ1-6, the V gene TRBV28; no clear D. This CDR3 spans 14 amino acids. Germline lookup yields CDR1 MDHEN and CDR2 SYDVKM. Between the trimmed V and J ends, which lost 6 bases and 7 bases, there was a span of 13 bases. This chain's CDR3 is CASSPQPQNSPLHF. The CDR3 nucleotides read TGTGCCAGCAGCCCCCAGCCTCAAAATTCACCCCTCCACTTT.

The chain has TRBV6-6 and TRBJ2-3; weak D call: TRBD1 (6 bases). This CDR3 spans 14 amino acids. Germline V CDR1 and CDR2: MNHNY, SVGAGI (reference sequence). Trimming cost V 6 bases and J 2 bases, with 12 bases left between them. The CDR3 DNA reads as TGTGCCAGCAGGGGGGCCCTCTTCACAGATACGCAGTATTTT. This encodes CASRGALFTDTQYF.

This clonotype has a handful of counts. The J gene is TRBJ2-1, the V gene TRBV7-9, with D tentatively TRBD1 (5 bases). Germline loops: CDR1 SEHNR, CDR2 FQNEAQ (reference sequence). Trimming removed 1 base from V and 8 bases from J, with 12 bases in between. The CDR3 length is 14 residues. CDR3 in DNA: TGTGCCAGCAGCTTAGGTTGGGGCGTCGATGAGCAGTTCTTC. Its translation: CASSLGWGVDEQFF. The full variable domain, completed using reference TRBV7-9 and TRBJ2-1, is DTGVSQNPRHKITKRGQNVTFRCDPISEHNRLYWYRQTLGQGPEFLTYFQNEAQLEKSRLLSDRFSAERPKGSFSTLEIQRTEQGDSAMYLCASSLGWGVDEQFFGPGTRLTVL.